This passage covers 27 T cell receptor beta chains from one sample sequenced in a study of Ad26.COV2.S vaccination and SARS-CoV-2 variants. The repertoire was sequenced with immunoSEQ multiplex PCR; TCRdb's copy has only in-frame clones and lacks some. The data hold roughly 320,000 clones, with about 82% observed a single time. Noted treatment: about 20 received Ad26.COV2.S at low or high dose, single or two shots; about 5 received placebo; per-sample allocation not given. Sampling was performed 63 days after the first vaccine or placebo injection. Sequencing was performed on peripheral blood, taken in a trial of Ad26.COV2.S vaccine versus placebo. These TCRs come from a person between 18 and 60 years old who received the Ad26.COV2.S COVID-19 vaccine or a placebo.

As to this clone: Different DNA sequences within this sample yield the same CDR3. V usage is TRBV10-3 and J usage is TRBJ1-1; no firm D call. V lost 0 bases and J 2 bases, leaving 4 bases between the germline ends. The CDR3 consists of 13 residues. Per germline, CDR1 ENHRY and CDR2 SYGVKD. The CDR3 coding sequence is TGTGCCATCAGTGAGTCGGGAAACACTGAAGCTTTCTTT. Translating it yields CAISESGNTEAFF.

The V and J genes are TRBV9 and TRBJ1-1; 8 nucleotides align to TRBD1. This CDR3 comprises 18 residues. The germline CDR1 and CDR2 sequences are SGDLS and YYNGEE. With 3 bases clipped from V and 7 bases from J, the junction kept 20 bases outside the gene matches. The CDR3 loop is CASSARIDLQGEGFEAFF. The CDR3, as DNA: TGTGCCAGCAGCGCCCGGATCGACTTACAGGGGGAAGGGTTTGAAGCTTTCTTT.

The chain joins TRBV19 to TRBJ1-5; 9 bases agree with TRBD1. The CDR3 sequence is 15 residues long. Germline V gives CDR1 LNHDA, CDR2 SQIVND (reference sequence). V trimming: 6 bases; J trimming: 7 bases; junction bases outside the gene matches: 10. Written as DNA, the CDR3 is TGTGCCAGTAGACCGGACAGGGGCACAAAGCAGCCCCAGCATTTT. Translating gives CASRPDRGTKQPQHF.

The rearrangement links TRBV10-2 to TRBJ1-2; D is unclear. The V and J ends lost 4 bases and 2 bases respectively, with 11 bases between them. This CDR3 region has 14 residues. CDR1 WSHSY and CDR2 SAAADI come from the germline V gene. The CDR3 region has the DNA TGCGCCAGCAGTGCCCGGAACGGGAACTATGGCTACACCTTC. It codes for CASSARNGNYGYTF.

The rearrangement uses TRBV18 and TRBJ2-1; TRBD1 is a possible D gene (6 bases). The germline gives CDR1 KGHSH, CDR2 LQKENI. V was cut by 3 bases and J by 4 bases, with 10 bases left in between. The CDR3 length is 14 residues. The CDR3 here is CASSPRTDYNEQFF. As DNA, the CDR3 is TGTGCCAGCTCACCTAGGACAGATTACAATGAGCAGTTCTTC.

The chain carries TRBV4-2 and TRBJ2-7; 9 bases align to TRBD2. This CDR3 region has 18 residues. The trim removed 0 bases at V and 4 bases at J, leaving 13 bases unmatched. Per germline, CDR1 LGHNA and CDR2 YNFKEQ. The CDR3 sequence is CASSQEAAGGLKEYEQYF. The CDR3 DNA is TGTGCCAGCAGCCAAGAGGCAGCGGGGGGCCTCAAGGAATACGAGCAGTACTTC.

This clone is medium-sized within its sample. The V and J genes are TRBV6-5 and TRBJ1-5; TRBD1 matches 7 bases. CDR3 length equals 13 residues. V was clipped by 6 bases and J by 2 bases; unmatched bases: 1. Germline values: CDR1 MNHEY, CDR2 SVGAGI. DNA for the CDR3: TGTGCCAGCAGAGGACAGGGCAATCAGCCCCAGCATTTT. Protein product: CASRGQGNQPQHF.

Written as DNA, the CDR3 is TGTGCCAGCTCACCAGTAGAAAGGGGTCCTACGCAGTATTTT. This codes for CASSPVERGPTQYF. The rearrangement joins TRBV18 to TRBJ2-3; D possibly corresponds to TRBD1 (5 bases). The germline gives CDR1 KGHSH, CDR2 LQKENI. V was clipped by 2 bases and J by 8 bases, with 14 bases between them. CDR3 size: 14 residues.

CDR3 DNA: TGCAGTGCTAGTTCGTATTCACCCCTCCACTTT. This translates into CSASSYSPLHF. V and J are TRBV20-1 and TRBJ1-6; D not resolved. Germline V gene lookup returns CDR1 DFQATT and CDR2 SNEGSKA (reference sequence). The CDR3 runs to 11 residues. V lost 3 bases and J 8 bases, leaving 5 bases between the germline ends.

This clone was counted only a few times. V usage is TRBV4-1 and J usage is TRBJ2-3, with D possibly TRBD2 on 6 matching bases. CDR1 and CDR2 (germline): MGHRA, YSYEKL. The CDR3 is 13 residues long. The V gene lost 5 bases and the J gene lost 2 bases, with 8 bases spanning the gap. The CDR3 region has the DNA TGCGCCAGCAGCTGGGGGGTCACAGATACGCAGTATTTT. Protein: CASSWGVTDTQYF.

The chain joins TRBV12-3 or TRBV12-4 to TRBJ1-2, with 9 positions matching TRBD1. The CDR3 loop spans 13 amino acids. Trimming cost V 4 bases and J 7 bases; bases outside gene matches: 4. CDR3 in DNA: TGTGCCAGCAGTTCCTACAGGGGGCTTGGCTACACCTTC. Translated, it gives CASSSYRGLGYTF.

The CDR3 bases are TGTGCCAGCAGCCATTGGGGGAAGGAACGAGGCTACACCTTC. Its protein is CASSHWGKERGYTF. The chain links TRBV3-1 (or the pseudogene TRBV3-2) to TRBJ1-2; weak D call: TRBD1 (5 bases). Germline V CDR1 and CDR2: LGHDT, YNNKEL (reference sequence). V was pared by 3 bases and J by 8 bases, with 16 bases between. The CDR3 is 14 amino acids.

The chain uses TRBV18 and TRBJ2-2; no definite D call. V lost 6 bases to trimming and J lost 0 bases, with 14 bases between them. Germline V CDR1 and CDR2: KGHSH, LQKENI. The CDR3 spans 16 residues. The chain's CDR3 is CASSDYSVANTGELFF. CDR3 sequence (DNA): TGTGCCAGCTCCGATTACAGCGTCGCGAACACCGGGGAGCTGTTTTTT.

The genes are TRBV7-9 and TRBJ2-2; 10 positions match TRBD2. CDR1 SEHNR and CDR2 FQNEAQ come from the germline V gene (reference sequence). V shed 6 bases and J 2 bases; nucleotides not matched to a gene: 3. The CDR3 has 15 residues. CDR3 coding DNA: TGTGCCAGCAGGCTAGCGGGGGCAAACACCGGGGAGCTGTTTTTT. Protein: CASRLAGANTGELFF.

This rearrangement joins TRBV4-1 to TRBJ2-1, with D perhaps TRBD2 (5 bases). V was clipped by 1 base and J by 6 bases, with 16 bases between them. From germline, CDR1 is MGHRA and CDR2 YSYEKL. This CDR3 is 16 amino acids long. The CDR3 is CASSQVTTGRVNEQFF. The CDR3 nucleotides are TGCGCCAGCAGCCAAGTGACTACGGGAAGGGTCAATGAGCAGTTCTTC.

The chain carries TRBV6-5 and TRBJ2-7, with D tentatively TRBD1 or TRBD2 (5 bases each). The V end lost 5 bases, the J end lost 6 bases, and 14 bases lay between the germline ends. This CDR3 has 13 residues. Germline lookup yields CDR1 MNHEY and CDR2 SVGAGI. The CDR3 region is CASSQLGPAEQYF. In DNA, the CDR3 is TGTGCCAGCAGTCAACTGGGACCGGCCGAGCAGTACTTC.

This rearrangement joins TRBV9 to TRBJ2-7, with 8 nucleotides matching TRBD1. The CDR3 length is 15 residues. J gave up 7 bases and V 4 bases, and 13 bases lay outside the gene matches. In germline, CDR1 is SGDLS, CDR2 YYNGEE. The CDR3 protein is CASSTRPGQGGEQYF. CDR3 DNA: TGTGCCAGCAGCACCCGACCTGGACAGGGCGGTGAGCAGTACTTC. The full variable domain, its missing parts supplied by reference TRBV9 and TRBJ2-7, is DSGVTQTPKHLITATGQRVTLRCSPRSGDLSVYWYQQSLDQGLQFLIQYYNGEERAKGNILERFSAQQFPDLHSELNLSSLELGDSALYFCASSTRPGQGGEQYFGPGTRLTVT.

The chain couples TRBV4-1 to TRBJ2-5, with D maybe TRBD1 (6 bases). Looked up from germline, CDR1 is MGHRA and CDR2 is YSYEKL. There are 14 residues in the CDR3. The V end was cut by 3 bases, the J end by 5 bases, with 13 bases between. In nucleotides, the CDR3 is TGCGCCAGCAGCCACCTACAGGGTAGGGAGACCCAGTACTTC. The encoded protein is CASSHLQGRETQYF.

The rearrangement links TRBV3-1 (or the pseudogene TRBV3-2) to TRBJ2-5; D unresolved. Trimming pared 4 bases from V and 9 bases from J, leaving 15 bases between. The length of the CDR3 is 13 residues. In germline, CDR1 is LGHDT, CDR2 YNNKEL (reference sequence). The CDR3 sequence: CASSPGIRVAQYF. In nucleotides, the CDR3 is TGTGCCAGCAGCCCAGGAATTCGGGTGGCCCAGTACTTC.

The chain links TRBV2 to TRBJ2-2; no clear D. V lost 2 bases and J lost 3, with 4 bases in between. Germline V CDR1 and CDR2: SNHLY, FYNNEI. The CDR3 sequence is 13 residues long. Written as DNA, the CDR3 is TGTGCCAGCAGTGAAACGCACACCGGGGAGCTGTTTTTT. Amino acid sequence: CASSETHTGELFF.

The chain is built from TRBV9 and TRBJ2-2, with D perhaps TRBD2 (5 bases). V was trimmed by 0 bases and J by 5 bases, leaving 14 bases between them. The germline V gene encodes CDR1 SGDLS and CDR2 YYNGEE. This CDR3 is 16 amino acids long. CDR3 sequence: CASSVENGGPTGELFF. The DNA for the CDR3 is TGTGCCAGCAGCGTAGAGAATGGCGGGCCGACCGGGGAGCTGTTTTTT. The variable domain in full, completed from reference TRBV9 and TRBJ2-2, reads DSGVTQTPKHLITATGQRVTLRCSPRSGDLSVYWYQQSLDQGLQFLIQYYNGEERAKGNILERFSAQQFPDLHSELNLSSLELGDSALYFCASSVENGGPTGELFFGEGSRLTVL.

The genes are TRBV9 and TRBJ1-2; D unresolved. This CDR3 region has 14 residues. Germline V gene data show CDR1 as SGDLS and CDR2 as YYNGEE. V was clipped by 4 bases and J by 2 bases, with 12 bases between them. CDR3 nucleotide sequence: TGTGCCAGCAGCACCGGAGTTGTCAACTATGGCTACACCTTC. Translated, it gives CASSTGVVNYGYTF.

The chain has TRBV10-1 and TRBJ1-1; TRBD1 might be the D (6 bases). In germline, CDR1 is WNHNN, CDR2 SYGVQD (reference sequence). Trimming shortened V by 2 bases and J by 4 bases, and 11 bases separated the two germline ends. This CDR3 comprises 14 residues. The CDR3 spells CASSETGMGTEAFF. The DNA for the CDR3 is TGCGCCAGCAGTGAGACAGGGATGGGCACTGAAGCTTTCTTT.

A single count supports this clone. J is TRBJ2-7 and V is TRBV24-1; D gene unclear. In germline, CDR1 is KGHDR, CDR2 SFDVKD. Trimming cost V 4 bases and J 2 bases, with 8 bases left between them. The CDR3 totals 13 residues. The DNA of the CDR3 is TGTGCCACCAGTGACCCCAGACCCTACGAGCAGTACTTC. Its translation: CATSDPRPYEQYF.

The V call is TRBV5-8, the J call TRBJ2-7; D is unclear. The V gene's germline CDR1 is SGHTS and CDR2 YDEGEE. The CDR3 runs 14 residues. Trimming stripped 0 bases from V and 4 bases from J, with 11 bases between. The CDR3 region is CASSLGGSGYEQYF. DNA for the CDR3: TGTGCCAGCAGCTTGGGAGGATCTGGTTACGAGCAGTACTTC.

This chain connects TRBV11-3 to TRBJ2-3, with a tentative D call TRBD2 (6 bases). The V gene lost 3 bases and the J gene lost 2 bases, with 21 bases spanning the gap. Per germline, CDR1 SGHNT and CDR2 YENEEA. CDR3 length equals 18 residues. The CDR3 DNA follows: TGTGCCAGCAGCTTGCGGGACCCAACCTCCTCCTTCACAGATACGCAGTATTTT. It codes for CASSLRDPTSSFTDTQYF.

The chain combines TRBV6-6 with TRBJ2-1, with TRBD2 matching over 10 bases. The CDR3 has 17 amino acids. The trim removed 5 bases at V and 0 bases at J, leaving 7 bases unmatched. Germline lookup yields CDR1 MNHNY and CDR2 SVGAGI (reference sequence). CDR3 protein: CASSLLSGGDSYNEQFF. The CDR3 DNA sequence: TGTGCCAGCAGTCTCCTAAGCGGGGGGGACTCCTACAATGAGCAGTTCTTC.